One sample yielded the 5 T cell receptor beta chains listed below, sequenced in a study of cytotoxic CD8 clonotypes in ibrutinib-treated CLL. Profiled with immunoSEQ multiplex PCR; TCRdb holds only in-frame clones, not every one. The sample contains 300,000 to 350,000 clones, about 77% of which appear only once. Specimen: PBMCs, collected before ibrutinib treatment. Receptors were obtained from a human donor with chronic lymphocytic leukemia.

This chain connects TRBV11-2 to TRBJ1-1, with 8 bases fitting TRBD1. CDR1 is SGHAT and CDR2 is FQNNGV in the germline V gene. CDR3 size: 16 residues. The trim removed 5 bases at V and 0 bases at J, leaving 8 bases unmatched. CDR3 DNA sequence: TGTGCCAGCAGCCGAGGGACAGGTAGATTGAACACTGAAGCTTTCTTT. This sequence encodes CASSRGTGRLNTEAFF.

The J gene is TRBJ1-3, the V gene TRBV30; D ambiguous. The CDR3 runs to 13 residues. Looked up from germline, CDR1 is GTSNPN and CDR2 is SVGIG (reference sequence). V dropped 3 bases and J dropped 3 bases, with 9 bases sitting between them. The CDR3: CAWRVTGGNTIYF. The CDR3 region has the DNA TGTGCCTGGAGGGTCACCGGTGGAAACACCATATATTTT. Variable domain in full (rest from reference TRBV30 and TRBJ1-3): SQTIHQWPATLVQPVGSPLSLECTVEGTSNPNLYWYRQAAGRGLQLLFYSVGIGQISSEVPQNLSASRPQDRQFILSSKKLLLSDSGFYLCAWRVTGGNTIYFGEGSWLTVV.

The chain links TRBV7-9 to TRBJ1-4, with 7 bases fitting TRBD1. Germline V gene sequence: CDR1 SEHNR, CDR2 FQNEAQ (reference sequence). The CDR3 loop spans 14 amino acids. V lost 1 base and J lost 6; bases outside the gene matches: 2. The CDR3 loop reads CASSLVQGDEKLFF. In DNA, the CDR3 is TGTGCCAGCAGCTTAGTGCAGGGGGATGAAAAACTGTTTTTT. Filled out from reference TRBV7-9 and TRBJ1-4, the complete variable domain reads DTGVSQNPRHKITKRGQNVTFRCDPISEHNRLYWYRQTLGQGPEFLTYFQNEAQLEKSRLLSDRFSAERPKGSFSTLEIQRTEQGDSAMYLCASSLVQGDEKLFFGSGTQLSVL.

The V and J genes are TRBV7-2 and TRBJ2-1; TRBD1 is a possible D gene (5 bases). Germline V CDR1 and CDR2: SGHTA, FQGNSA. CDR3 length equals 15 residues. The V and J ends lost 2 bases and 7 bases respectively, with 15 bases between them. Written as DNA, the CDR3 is TGTGCCAGCAGCTTATTTATAGGCGGACAAAATGAGCAGTTCTTC. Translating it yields CASSLFIGGQNEQFF.

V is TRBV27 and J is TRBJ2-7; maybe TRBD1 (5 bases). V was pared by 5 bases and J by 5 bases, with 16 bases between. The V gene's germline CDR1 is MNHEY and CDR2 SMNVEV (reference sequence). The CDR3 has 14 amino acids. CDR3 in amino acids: CASSPSPGSHEQYF. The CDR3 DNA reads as TGTGCCAGCAGTCCCTCCCCAGGGTCCCACGAGCAGTACTTC.